This T cell receptor beta chain comes out of a study of regulatory T cells in long-lasting Graves disease. The CDR3 sequence is 15 residues long. Germline CDR1 reads SNHLY; CDR2 reads FYNNEI. Trimming removed 8 bases from V and 1 base from J, with 18 bases in between. Arm-PCR of CDR3 regions and iRepertoire HTBI primers were the basis on which TCR beta libraries were built. TCRdb re-called the multiplex PCR reads through MiXCR, storing one row per CDR3 protein. In the table there are over 500,000 distinct CDR3 sequences, about 16% of which are singletons. Ten or more counts support this clonotype. Time point given: newly diagnosed GD, antithyroid drugs for less than 3 months. RNA from PBMCs was the source of the TCR library. The same specimen was also included in a second study, on T cells in Graves' hyperthyroidism and ophthalmopathy.

The sample in question was peripheral blood mononuclear cells (PBMCs), obtained at new diagnosis, from a patient treated with antithyroid drugs. The clonotype was recovered from a man between 18 and 35 years old with Graves disease. This chain joins TRBV2 and TRBJ2-7; D possibly corresponds to TRBD2 (5 bases). The CDR3 protein is CASGEGTIRSYEQYF. CDR3 DNA: TGTGCCAGCGGCGAGGGAACTATAAGATCCTACGAGCAGTACTTC.